The rows below give T cell receptor beta chains drawn from one sample of a study of T cell responses to AZD1222 COVID-19 vaccine. Repertoires were generated with immunoSEQ multiplex PCR, while TCRdb's copy carries only in-frame clones and drops some. The sample comprises around 87,000 clones, roughly 93% of which are singletons, and approximately 21% rests with the top ten. This sample comprised peripheral blood, obtained on day 0 of AZD1222 vaccination. The receptors shown here come from an adult in good health. CDR3s include the opening cysteine and the closing phenylalanine or tryptophan. D genes are given only for firm matches. Where a row states a size, it is once, few, many or the class of an expanded clone; other rows omit it.

clone size	CDR3 length	D gene	J gene	V gene	CDR3 DNA	CDR3 protein
.	14	.	TRBJ1-5	TRBV6-2/TRBV6-3	TGTGCCAGCAGTTACGGGCTTAGGGGTCAGCCCCAGCATTTT	CASSYGLRGQPQHF
.	13	.	TRBJ1-1	TRBV12-3/TRBV12-4	TGTGCCAGCAGTCTTACAGGGAACACTGAAGCTTTCTTT	CASSLTGNTEAFF
.	13	.	TRBJ1-2	TRBV9	TGTGCCAGCAGCGTAGAATTTAACTATGGCTACACCTTC	CASSVEFNYGYTF
.	14	.	TRBJ2-3	TRBV7-2	TGTGCCAGCAGCTTAGGGAGACAAACAGATACGCAGTATTTT	CASSLGRQTDTQYF
.	16	TRBD2	TRBJ2-2	TRBV7-3	TGTGCCAGCAGCCGAAGGCGACTAGCACAAGGCGGGGAGCTGTTTTTT	CASSRRRLAQGGELFF
.	15	TRBD2	TRBJ2-1	TRBV5-4	TGTGCCAGCAGCCCCGGGACTAGCGGGGCCCGAGAGCAGTTCTTC	CASSPGTSGAREQFF
.	20	TRBD1	TRBJ2-1	TRBV7-3	TGTGCCAGCAGCTCTTGGGACAGGGAACCTCTAGGGTCCTCCTACAATGAGCAGTTCTTC	CASSSWDREPLGSSYNEQFF
.	17	TRBD1	TRBJ2-3	TRBV7-3	TGTGCCAGCAGCCTTCAGACAGGGCGGGTAGGGTCAGATACGCAGTATTTT	CASSLQTGRVGSDTQYF
.	13	.	TRBJ2-2	TRBV28	TGTGCCAGCAAAACCCCAAACACCGGGGAGCTGTTTTTT	CASKTPNTGELFF
.	16	TRBD2	TRBJ2-5	TRBV30	TGTGCCTGGACCCTTTCCGGGACTAGCGGCGGGGAGACCCAGTACTTC	CAWTLSGTSGGETQYF
once	15	.	TRBJ1-5	TRBV24-1	TGTGCCACCATCCCAGGAGCCCACCAGAATCAGCCCCAGCATTTT	CATIPGAHQNQPQHF
.	16	TRBD1	TRBJ1-2	TRBV3-1/TRBV3-2	TGTGCCAGCAGCCCGGGACAGGGACAGGGGGGATATGGCTACACCTTC	CASSPGQGQGGYGYTF
.	16	.	TRBJ1-2	TRBV2	TGTGCCAGCAGCGGCCCCGGACAGACCACTTTATATGGCTACACCTTC	CASSGPGQTTLYGYTF
.	13	.	TRBJ1-2	TRBV6-2/TRBV6-3	TGTGCCAGCAGTTACGCGGGGGCAGGTGGCTACACCTTC	CASSYAGAGGYTF
.	14	TRBD1	TRBJ1-1	TRBV5-1	TGCGCCAGCGGACCCGACAGGGAGAGCACTGAAGCTTTCTTT	CASGPDRESTEAFF
.	14	.	TRBJ2-7	TRBV19	TGTGCCAGTAGTAGGGGCCTGGGCTCCTACGAGCAGTACTTC	CASSRGLGSYEQYF
once	16	.	TRBJ1-3	TRBV7-9	TGTGCCAGCAACGGACGGGTGGCCAGCTCTGGAAACACCATATATTTT	CASNGRVASSGNTIYF
.	16	TRBD2	TRBJ2-1	TRBV7-7	TGTGCTAGCAGCTTATTTAGCGGGGACTCCTACAATGAGCAGTTCTTC	CASSLFSGDSYNEQFF
.	16	TRBD1	TRBJ2-5	TRBV9	TGTGCCAGCAGCGTATATACAGGGGTAAATCAAGAGACCCAGTACTTC	CASSVYTGVNQETQYF
.	17	.	TRBJ1-3	TRBV4-3	TGCGCCAGCAGCCAATACCCCCAGGAAACCTCTGGAAACACCATATATTTT	CASSQYPQETSGNTIYF
.	14	.	TRBJ1-5	TRBV19	TGTGCCAGTAGTATAGAAGGGGCCTATCAGCCCCAGCATTTT	CASSIEGAYQPQHF
once	18	TRBD2	TRBJ2-2	TRBV30	TGTGCCTGGAGTCGACAGTGGACTAGCTGGACGAACACCGGGGAGCTGTTTTTT	CAWSRQWTSWTNTGELFF
few	15	TRBD1	TRBJ1-6	TRBV7-2	TGTGCCAGCAGCTTAGGGGACAGGGAAAATTCACCCCTCCACTTT	CASSLGDRENSPLHF
.	13	.	TRBJ1-1	TRBV5-4	TGTGCCAGCAGCCCGAGCGGGAACACTGAAGCTTTCTTT	CASSPSGNTEAFF
few	13	.	TRBJ1-2	TRBV30	TGTGCCTGGAGTCGCAGGCTAAAGAGGGGCTACACCTTC	CAWSRRLKRGYTF
.	14	TRBD2	TRBJ2-7	TRBV7-2	TGTGCCAGCAGTCTTAGCGGGGGGGATTACGAGCAGTACTTC	CASSLSGGDYEQYF
once	14	TRBD2	TRBJ2-3	TRBV27	TGTGCCAGCACCGGGACTAGCGGGGAAAATACGCAGTATTTT	CASTGTSGENTQYF
once	15	.	TRBJ2-7	TRBV6-2/TRBV6-3	TGTGCCAGCAGTTACCCGTCCGGCGGGGCCTACGAGCAGTACTTC	CASSYPSGGAYEQYF
.	15	.	TRBJ1-1	TRBV6-2/TRBV6-3	TGTGCCAGCAGTCTCACCTCCACGGGAACCACTGAAGCTTTCTTT	CASSLTSTGTTEAFF
.	11	.	TRBJ1-2	TRBV24-1	TGTGCCACGTCAGGCAACTATGGCTACACCTTC	CATSGNYGYTF
few	13	.	TRBJ1-6	TRBV12-3/TRBV12-4	TGTGCCAGCAGTTTGGGGGGAGGGTCACCCCTCCACTTT	CASSLGGGSPLHF
once	15	TRBD1	TRBJ2-7	TRBV18	TGTGCCAGCTCACGCGCCGGGACAGGGTCCTACGAGCAGTACTTC	CASSRAGTGSYEQYF
.	16	.	TRBJ1-2	TRBV11-2	TGTGCCAGCAGCTTAGTGTACGGGGGACAACACTATGGCTACACCTTC	CASSLVYGGQHYGYTF